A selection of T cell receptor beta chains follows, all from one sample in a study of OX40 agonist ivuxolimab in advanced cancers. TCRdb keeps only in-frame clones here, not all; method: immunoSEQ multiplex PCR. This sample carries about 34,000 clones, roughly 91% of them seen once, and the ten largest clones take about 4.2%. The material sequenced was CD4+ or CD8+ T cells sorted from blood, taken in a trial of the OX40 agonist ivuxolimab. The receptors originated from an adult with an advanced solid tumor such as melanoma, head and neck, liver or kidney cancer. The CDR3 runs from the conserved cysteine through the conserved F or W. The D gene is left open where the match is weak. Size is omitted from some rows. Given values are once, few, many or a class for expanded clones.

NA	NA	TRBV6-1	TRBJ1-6	TGTGCCAGCAGTGAAAATTCTGGGTGGTCCTATAATTCACCCCTCCACTTT	CASSENSGWSYNSPLHF
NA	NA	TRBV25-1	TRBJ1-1	TGTGCCAGCAGAGAAAGGGGACATAGTTCCGAAGCTTTCTTT	CASRERGHSSEAFF
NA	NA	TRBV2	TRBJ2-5	TGTGCCAGCAGTGATATAGGGAGACAAGAGACCCAGTACTTC	CASSDIGRQETQYF
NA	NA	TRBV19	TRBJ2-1	TGTGCCAGTAGTAAGTCCCTAGTTCCGCTTGAGCAGTTCTTC	CASSKSLVPLEQFF
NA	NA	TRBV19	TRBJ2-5	TGTGCCAGTAGTATAGTGAGGGGGGGCGCGGGTGAAGAGACCCAGTACTTC	CASSIVRGGAGEETQYF
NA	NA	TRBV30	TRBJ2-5	TGTGCCTGGAGTGTGGGGGCAGGTCAAGAGACCCAGTACTTC	CAWSVGAGQETQYF
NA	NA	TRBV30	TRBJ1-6	TGTGCCTGGAGCGGACAGACTAATTCACCCCTCCACTTT	CAWSGQTNSPLHF
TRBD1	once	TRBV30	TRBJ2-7	TGTGCCTGGAGATCAAGTGGGGCCCAACCGGGACAGGGATTCTCCTACGAGCAGTACTTC	CAWRSSGAQPGQGFSYEQYF
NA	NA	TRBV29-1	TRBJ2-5	TGCAGCGTTGAAAATGGAGGGACCCAGTACTTC	CSVENGGTQYF
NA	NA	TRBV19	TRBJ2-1	TGTGCCAGTAGTCCCCGGAGGCGGGGCGCGGACAATGAGCAGTTCTTC	CASSPRRRGADNEQFF
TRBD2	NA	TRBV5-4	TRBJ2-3	TGTGCCAGCAGCTTGAATAGCGGGAGTGCAGATACGCAGTATTTT	CASSLNSGSADTQYF
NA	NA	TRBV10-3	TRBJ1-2	TGTGCCATCAGTGAGTCGGCCACCTATGGCTACACCTTC	CAISESATYGYTF
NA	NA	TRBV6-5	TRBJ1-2	TGTGCCAGCAGTTACTCGTCAGGAGCTAACTATGGCTACACCTTC	CASSYSSGANYGYTF
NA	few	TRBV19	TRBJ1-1	TGTGCCAGTAGTAAGGGAGAAGGGCGGAGCACTGAAGCTTTCTTT	CASSKGEGRSTEAFF
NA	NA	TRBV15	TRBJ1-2	TGTGCCACCAGCAGAGATTTGGTCACCCTGTACTATGGCTACACCTTC	CATSRDLVTLYYGYTF
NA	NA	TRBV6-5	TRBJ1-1	TGTGCCAGCAGTTACTCCTCACAGGGACCGCCGACTGAAGCTTTCTTT	CASSYSSQGPPTEAFF
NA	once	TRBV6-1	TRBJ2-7	TGTGCCAGCAGCATAGGACAGAGTTACTACGAGCAGTACTTC	CASSIGQSYYEQYF
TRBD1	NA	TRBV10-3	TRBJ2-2	TGTGCCATCAGTGAGTCGCCGGGACAGGTGAACACCGGGGAGCTGTTTTTT	CAISESPGQVNTGELFF
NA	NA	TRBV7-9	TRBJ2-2	TGTGCCAGCAGCGAAGTCCGGACCGGGGAGCTGTTTTTT	CASSEVRTGELFF
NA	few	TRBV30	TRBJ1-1	TGTGCCTGGATCGGGCCATTCAATGGGGAAGCTTTCTTT	CAWIGPFNGEAFF
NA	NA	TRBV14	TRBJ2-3	TGTGCCAGCAGCCTGGGGGTGAGTCGAGCAGATACGCAGTATTTT	CASSLGVSRADTQYF
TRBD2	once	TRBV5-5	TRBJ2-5	TGTGCCAGCACCATCGATTGGGTAGCGGGGGAAGAGACCCAGTACTTC	CASTIDWVAGEETQYF
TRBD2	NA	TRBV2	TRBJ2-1	TGTGCCAGCAGAAGGCTAGCGGGATTATACAATGAGCAGTTCTTC	CASRRLAGLYNEQFF
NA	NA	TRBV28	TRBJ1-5	TGTGCCAGCAGTTTATCTGAGGCCTATCAGCCCCAGCATTTT	CASSLSEAYQPQHF
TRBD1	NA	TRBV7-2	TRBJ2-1	TGTGCCAGCAGCTTACTAGCTTCCGGGACAGGGGTCGTTAATGAGCAGTTCTTC	CASSLLASGTGVVNEQFF
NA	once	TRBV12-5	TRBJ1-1	TGTGCTAGTGCCCGGGATTGGGGCGCTGAAGCTTTCTTT	CASARDWGAEAFF
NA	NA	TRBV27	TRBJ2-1	TGTGCCAGCAGTTTGTTGTTTGGAAGAGGCTTCGCGAATGAGCAGTTCTTC	CASSLLFGRGFANEQFF
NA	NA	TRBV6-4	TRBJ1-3	TGTGCCAGCAGTGATTATACCATCTTCTCTGGAAACACCATATATTTT	CASSDYTIFSGNTIYF
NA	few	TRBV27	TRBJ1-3	TGTGCCAGCCGCTCCTCTGGAAACACCATATATTTT	CASRSSGNTIYF
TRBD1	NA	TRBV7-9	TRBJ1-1	TGTGCCAGCAGCGTCGGACAGGGGGACACTGAAGCTTTCTTT	CASSVGQGDTEAFF
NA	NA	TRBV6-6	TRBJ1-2	TGTGCCAGCAGTTCTCAGGGTTATGGCTACACCTTC	CASSSQGYGYTF
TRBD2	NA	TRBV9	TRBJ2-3	TGTGCCAGCAGCGGGACTAGCGGATACACAGATACGCAGTATTTT	CASSGTSGYTDTQYF
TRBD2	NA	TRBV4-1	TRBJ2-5	TGCGCCAGCAGCCAGACCCCTCGGGGTAGCGGGGACCAAGAGACCCAGTACTTC	CASSQTPRGSGDQETQYF